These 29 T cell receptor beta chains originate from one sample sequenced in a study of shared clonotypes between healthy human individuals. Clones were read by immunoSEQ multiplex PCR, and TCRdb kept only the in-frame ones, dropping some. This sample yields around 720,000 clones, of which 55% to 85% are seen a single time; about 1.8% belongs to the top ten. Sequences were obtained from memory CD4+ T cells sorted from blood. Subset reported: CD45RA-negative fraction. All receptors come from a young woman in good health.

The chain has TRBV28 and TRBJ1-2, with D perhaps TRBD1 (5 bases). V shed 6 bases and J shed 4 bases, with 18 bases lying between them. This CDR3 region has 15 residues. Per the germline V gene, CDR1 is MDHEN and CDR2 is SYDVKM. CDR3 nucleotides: TGTGCCAGCAGCCCTACGTGGGGCTCGGGCTATGGCTACACCTTC. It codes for CASSPTWGSGYGYTF.

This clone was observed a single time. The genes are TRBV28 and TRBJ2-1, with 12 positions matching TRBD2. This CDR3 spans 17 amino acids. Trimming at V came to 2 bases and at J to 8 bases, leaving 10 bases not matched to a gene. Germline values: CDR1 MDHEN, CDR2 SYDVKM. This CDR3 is CASSLPSSGRASDEQFF. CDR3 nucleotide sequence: TGTGCCAGCAGTTTACCCTCTAGCGGGAGGGCCTCCGATGAGCAGTTCTTC.

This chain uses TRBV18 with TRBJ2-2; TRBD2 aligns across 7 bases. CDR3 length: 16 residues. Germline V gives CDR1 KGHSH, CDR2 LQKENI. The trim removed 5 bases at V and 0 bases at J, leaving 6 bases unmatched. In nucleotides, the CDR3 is TGTGCCAGCTCAGAACAGCGGGGATCGAACACCGGGGAGCTGTTTTTT. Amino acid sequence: CASSEQRGSNTGELFF. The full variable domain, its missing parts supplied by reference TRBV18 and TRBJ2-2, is NAGVMQNPRHLVRRRGQEARLRCSPMKGHSHVYWYRQLPEEGLKFMVYLQKENIIDESGMPKERFSAEFPKEGPSILRIQQVVRGDSAAYFCASSEQRGSNTGELFFGEGSRLTVL.

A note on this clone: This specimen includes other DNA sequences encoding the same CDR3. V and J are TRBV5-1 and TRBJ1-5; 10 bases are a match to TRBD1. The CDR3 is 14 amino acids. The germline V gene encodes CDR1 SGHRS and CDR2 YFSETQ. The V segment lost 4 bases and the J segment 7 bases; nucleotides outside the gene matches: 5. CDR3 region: CASSAGTGAQPQHF. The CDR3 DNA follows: TGCGCCAGCAGCGCGGGGACAGGGGCGCAGCCCCAGCATTTT. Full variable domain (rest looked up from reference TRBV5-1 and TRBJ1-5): KAGVTQTPRYLIKTRGQQVTLSCSPISGHRSVSWYQQTPGQGLQFLFEYFSETQRNKGNFPGRFSGRQFSNSRSEMNVSTLELGDSALYLCASSAGTGAQPQHFGDGTRLSIL.

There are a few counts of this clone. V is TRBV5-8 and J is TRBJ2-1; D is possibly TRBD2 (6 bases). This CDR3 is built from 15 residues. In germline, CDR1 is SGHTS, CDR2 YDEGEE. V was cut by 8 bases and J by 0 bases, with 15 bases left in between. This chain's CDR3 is CASLLAPSSYNEQFF. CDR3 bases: TGTGCCAGTTTACTAGCCCCGAGCTCCTACAATGAGCAGTTCTTC. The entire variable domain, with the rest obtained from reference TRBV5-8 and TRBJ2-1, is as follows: EAGVTQSPTHLIKTRGQQATLRCSPISGHTSVYWYQQALGLGLQFLLWYDEGEERNRGNFPPRFSGRQFPNYSSELNVNALELEDSALYLCASLLAPSSYNEQFFGPGTRLTVL.

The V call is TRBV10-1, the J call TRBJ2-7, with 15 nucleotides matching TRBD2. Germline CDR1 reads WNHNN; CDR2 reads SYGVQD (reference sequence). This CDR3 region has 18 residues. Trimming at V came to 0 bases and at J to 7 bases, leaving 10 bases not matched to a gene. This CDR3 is CASSESGLAGGAYAEQYF. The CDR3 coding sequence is TGCGCCAGCAGTGAGTCGGGACTAGCGGGAGGAGCCTACGCGGAGCAGTACTTC.

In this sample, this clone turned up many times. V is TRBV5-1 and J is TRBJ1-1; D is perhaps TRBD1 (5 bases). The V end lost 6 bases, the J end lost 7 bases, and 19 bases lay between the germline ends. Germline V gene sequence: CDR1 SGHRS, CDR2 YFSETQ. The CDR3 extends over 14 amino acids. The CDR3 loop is CASMGEIASGEAFF. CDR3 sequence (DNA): TGCGCCAGCATGGGGGAAATAGCTTCCGGTGAAGCTTTCTTT.

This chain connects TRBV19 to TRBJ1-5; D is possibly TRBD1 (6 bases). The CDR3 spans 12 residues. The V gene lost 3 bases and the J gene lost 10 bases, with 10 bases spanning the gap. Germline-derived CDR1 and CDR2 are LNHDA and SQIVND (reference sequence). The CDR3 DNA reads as TGTGCCAGTAGTATGAGGGACACTCCCCAGCATTTT. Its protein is CASSMRDTPQHF.

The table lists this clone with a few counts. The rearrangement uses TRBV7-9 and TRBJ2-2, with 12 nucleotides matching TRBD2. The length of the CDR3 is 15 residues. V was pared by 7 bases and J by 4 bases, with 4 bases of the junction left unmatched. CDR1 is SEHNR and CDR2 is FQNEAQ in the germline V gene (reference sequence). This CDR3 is CASTTTSGSTGELFF. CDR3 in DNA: TGTGCCAGCACCACGACTAGCGGGAGCACCGGGGAGCTGTTTTTT.

The CDR3 sequence: CASSLGAGGSNEQFF. The CDR3 DNA reads TGTGCCAGCAGCTTGGGTGCGGGAGGGAGCAATGAGCAGTTCTTC. The chain combines TRBV5-4 with TRBJ2-1, with 9 nucleotides matching TRBD2. Germline V gene sequence: CDR1 SGHNT, CDR2 YYREEE (reference sequence). After removal of 0 bases from V and 6 bases from J, the junction contained 4 bases not matched to a gene. There are 15 residues in the CDR3.

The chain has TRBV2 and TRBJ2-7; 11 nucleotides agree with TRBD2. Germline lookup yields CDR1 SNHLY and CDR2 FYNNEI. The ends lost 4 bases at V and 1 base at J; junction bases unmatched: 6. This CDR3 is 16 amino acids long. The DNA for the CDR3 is TGTGCCAGCAGTGGATTACTAGCGGGGGTATCCTACGAGCAGTACTTC. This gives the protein CASSGLLAGVSYEQYF.

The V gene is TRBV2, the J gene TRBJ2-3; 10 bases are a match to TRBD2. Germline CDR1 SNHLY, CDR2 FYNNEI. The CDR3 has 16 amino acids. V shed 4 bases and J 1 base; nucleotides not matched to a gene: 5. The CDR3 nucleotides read TGTGCCAGCAGTGGCCCCGGGACTAGCGGCACAGATACGCAGTATTTT. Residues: CASSGPGTSGTDTQYF.

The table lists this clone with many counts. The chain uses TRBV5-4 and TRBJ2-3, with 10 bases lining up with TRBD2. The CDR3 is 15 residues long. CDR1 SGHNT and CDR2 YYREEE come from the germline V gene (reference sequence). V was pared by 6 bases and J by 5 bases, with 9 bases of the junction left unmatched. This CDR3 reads CASTSLAGAGDTQYF. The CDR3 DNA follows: TGTGCCAGCACTTCGCTAGCGGGAGCTGGAGATACGCAGTATTTT.

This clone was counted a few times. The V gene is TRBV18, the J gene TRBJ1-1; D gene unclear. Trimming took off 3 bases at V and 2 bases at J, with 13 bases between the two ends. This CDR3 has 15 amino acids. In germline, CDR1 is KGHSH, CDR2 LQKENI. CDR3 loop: CASSPTDRINTEAFF. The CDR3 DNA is TGTGCCAGCTCACCGACCGACCGAATAAACACTGAAGCTTTCTTT. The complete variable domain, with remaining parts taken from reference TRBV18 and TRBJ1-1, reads NAGVMQNPRHLVRRRGQEARLRCSPMKGHSHVYWYRQLPEEGLKFMVYLQKENIIDESGMPKERFSAEFPKEGPSILRIQQVVRGDSAAYFCASSPTDRINTEAFFGQGTRLTVV.

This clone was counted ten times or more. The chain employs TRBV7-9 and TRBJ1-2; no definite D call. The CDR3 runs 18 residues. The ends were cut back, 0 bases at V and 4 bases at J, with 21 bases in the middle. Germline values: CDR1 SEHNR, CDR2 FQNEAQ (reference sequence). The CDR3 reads CASSLAYGLLKGAYGYTF. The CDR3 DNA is TGTGCCAGCAGCTTAGCATATGGACTCCTCAAAGGAGCCTATGGCTACACCTTC.

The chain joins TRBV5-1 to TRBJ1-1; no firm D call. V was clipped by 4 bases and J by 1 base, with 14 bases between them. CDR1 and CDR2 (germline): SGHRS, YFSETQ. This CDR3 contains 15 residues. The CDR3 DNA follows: TGCGCCAGCAGCGGCGTATTTGCGGGGAACACTGAAGCTTTCTTT. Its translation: CASSGVFAGNTEAFF.

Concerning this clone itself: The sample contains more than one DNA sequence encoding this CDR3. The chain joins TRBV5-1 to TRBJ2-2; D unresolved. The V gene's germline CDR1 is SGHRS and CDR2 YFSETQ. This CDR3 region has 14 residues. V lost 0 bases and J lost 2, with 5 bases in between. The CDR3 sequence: CASSLGGNTGELFF. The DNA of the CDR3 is TGCGCCAGCAGCTTGGGGGGTAACACCGGGGAGCTGTTTTTT.

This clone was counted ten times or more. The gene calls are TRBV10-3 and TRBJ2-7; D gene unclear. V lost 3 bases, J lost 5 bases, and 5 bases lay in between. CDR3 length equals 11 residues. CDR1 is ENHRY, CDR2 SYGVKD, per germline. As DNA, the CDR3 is TGTGCCATCAGTGACTTGGACGAGCAGTACTTC. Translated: CAISDLDEQYF.

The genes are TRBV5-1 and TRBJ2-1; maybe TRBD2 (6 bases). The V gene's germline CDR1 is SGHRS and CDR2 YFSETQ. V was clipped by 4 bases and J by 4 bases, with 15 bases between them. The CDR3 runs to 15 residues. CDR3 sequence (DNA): TGCGCCAGCAGCGAGAGCGGGTCGGGGTACAATGAGCAGTTCTTC. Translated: CASSESGSGYNEQFF.

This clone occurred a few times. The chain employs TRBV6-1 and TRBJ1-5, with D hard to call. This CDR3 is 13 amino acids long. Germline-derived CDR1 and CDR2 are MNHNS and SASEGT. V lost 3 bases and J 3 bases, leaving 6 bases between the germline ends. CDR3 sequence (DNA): TGTGCCAGCAGTGATACCCTCAATCAGCCCCAGCATTTT. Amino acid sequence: CASSDTLNQPQHF.

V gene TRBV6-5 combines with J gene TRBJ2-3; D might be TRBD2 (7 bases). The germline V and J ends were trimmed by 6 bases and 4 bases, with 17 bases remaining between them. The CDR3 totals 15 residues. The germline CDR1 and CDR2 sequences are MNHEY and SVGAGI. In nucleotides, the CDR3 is TGTGCCAGCAGCCCTTCGGGGGGCCTCGCAGATACGCAGTATTTT. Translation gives CASSPSGGLADTQYF.

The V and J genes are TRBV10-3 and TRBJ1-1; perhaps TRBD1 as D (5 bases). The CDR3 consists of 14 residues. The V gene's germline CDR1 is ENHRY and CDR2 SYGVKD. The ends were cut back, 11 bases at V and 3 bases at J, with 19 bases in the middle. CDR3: CASSPGRDDTEAFF. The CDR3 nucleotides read TGTGCCTCCTCACCAGGCAGGGACGACACTGAAGCTTTCTTT.

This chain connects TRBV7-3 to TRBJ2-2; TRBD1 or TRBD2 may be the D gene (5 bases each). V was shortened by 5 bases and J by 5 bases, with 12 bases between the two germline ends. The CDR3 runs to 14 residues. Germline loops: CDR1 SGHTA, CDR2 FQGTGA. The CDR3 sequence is CASSTGTETGELFF. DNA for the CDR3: TGTGCCAGCAGCACTGGGACGGAGACCGGGGAGCTGTTTTTT.

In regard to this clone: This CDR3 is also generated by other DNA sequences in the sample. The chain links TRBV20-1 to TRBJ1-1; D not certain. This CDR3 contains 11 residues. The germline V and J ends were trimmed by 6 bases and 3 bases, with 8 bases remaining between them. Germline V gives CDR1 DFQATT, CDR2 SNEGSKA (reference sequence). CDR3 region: CSAPGDTEAFF. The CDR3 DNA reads TGCAGTGCCCCTGGGGACACTGAAGCTTTCTTT.

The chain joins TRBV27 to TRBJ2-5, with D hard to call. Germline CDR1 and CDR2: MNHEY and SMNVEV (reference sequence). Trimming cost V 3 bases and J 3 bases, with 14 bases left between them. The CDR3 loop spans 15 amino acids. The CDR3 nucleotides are TGTGCCAGCAGTTTCCGGGCGGACGGTAAAGAGACCCAGTACTTC. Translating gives CASSFRADGKETQYF.

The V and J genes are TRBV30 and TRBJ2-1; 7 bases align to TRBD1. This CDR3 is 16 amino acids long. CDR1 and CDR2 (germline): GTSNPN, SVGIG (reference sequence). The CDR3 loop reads CARDGGQANLGDEQFF. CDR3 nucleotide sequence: TGTGCTCGGGACGGCGGACAGGCTAATCTGGGCGATGAGCAGTTCTTC.

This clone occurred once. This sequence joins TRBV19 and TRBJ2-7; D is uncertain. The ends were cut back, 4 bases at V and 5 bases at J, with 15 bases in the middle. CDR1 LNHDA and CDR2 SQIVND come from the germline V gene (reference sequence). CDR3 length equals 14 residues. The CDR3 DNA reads TGTGCCAGTAGTAGCGCCTTCGGAAGGGACGAGCAGTACTTC. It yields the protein CASSSAFGRDEQYF.

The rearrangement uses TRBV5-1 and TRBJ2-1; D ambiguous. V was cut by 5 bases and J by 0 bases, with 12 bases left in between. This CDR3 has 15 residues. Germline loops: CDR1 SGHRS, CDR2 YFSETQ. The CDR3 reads CASRRLTDSYNEQFF. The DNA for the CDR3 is TGCGCCAGCAGGAGACTTACCGACTCCTACAATGAGCAGTTCTTC.

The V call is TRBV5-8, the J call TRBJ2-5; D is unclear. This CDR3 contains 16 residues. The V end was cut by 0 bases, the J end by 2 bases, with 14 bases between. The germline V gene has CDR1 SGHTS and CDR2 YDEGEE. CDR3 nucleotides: TGTGCCAGCAGCTTGGTGTCCTGGAAGACGCAAGAGACCCAGTACTTC. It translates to CASSLVSWKTQETQYF.